The 18 T cell receptor beta chains below all came from one sample that was sequenced in a study of T cell changes during pregnancy in multiple sclerosis. Clones were read by immunoSEQ multiplex PCR, and TCRdb kept only the in-frame ones, dropping some. The sample includes about 80,000 clones, more than 85% of them seen just once. Sequencing was performed on peripheral blood, taken after pregnancy. These receptors came from a female donor in good health, enrolled as a control in a pregnancy study.

The chain links TRBV18 to TRBJ2-7; 7 bases agree with TRBD2. V lost 5 bases, J lost 4 bases, and 5 bases stayed unmatched. Germline V gives CDR1 KGHSH, CDR2 LQKENI. CDR3 length: 13 residues. CDR3 residues: CASSKGLNYEQYF. CDR3 DNA: TGTGCCAGCTCAAAGGGACTAAATTACGAGCAGTACTTC.

CDR3 sequence: CASSLEALAHSYEQYF. The CDR3 DNA sequence: TGTGCCAGCAGCTTAGAAGCCCTAGCGCATTCCTACGAGCAGTACTTC. This sequence joins TRBV7-2 and TRBJ2-7; maybe TRBD2 (6 bases). Per germline, CDR1 SGHTA and CDR2 FQGNSA. The CDR3 totals 16 residues. Trimming left V 1 base short and J 1 base short, with 14 bases between.

The V gene is TRBV30, the J gene TRBJ1-5; maybe TRBD1 (5 bases). CDR1 is GTSNPN and CDR2 is SVGIG in the germline V gene (reference sequence). The CDR3 is 13 residues long. Trimming pared 5 bases from V and 4 bases from J, leaving 12 bases between. CDR3 sequence (DNA): TGTGCCTGGGCACAGGACGGGAATCAGCCCCAGCATTTT. This gives the protein CAWAQDGNQPQHF.

The CDR3 DNA follows: TGTGCCAGCAGCTCTACGGACAGGGGGCTTAGAAGGGAGACTGAAGCTTTCTTT. Translating gives CASSSTDRGLRRETEAFF. The rearrangement joins TRBV9 to TRBJ1-1; 11 nucleotides align to TRBD1. The CDR3 has 18 residues. Unmatched junction bases numbered 16, after V lost 4 bases and J lost 5 bases. Per germline, CDR1 SGDLS and CDR2 YYNGEE. The variable domain in full, completed from reference TRBV9 and TRBJ1-1, reads DSGVTQTPKHLITATGQRVTLRCSPRSGDLSVYWYQQSLDQGLQFLIQYYNGEERAKGNILERFSAQQFPDLHSELNLSSLELGDSALYFCASSSTDRGLRRETEAFFGQGTRLTVV.

This sequence joins TRBV28 and TRBJ2-1, with TRBD2 matching 9 bases. Germline CDR1 reads MDHEN; CDR2 reads SYDVKM. J was trimmed by 7 bases and V by 5 bases; bases with no gene match: 9. The CDR3 is made up of 15 amino acids. The CDR3 coding sequence is TGTGCCAGCAGTGTGGGCGGGAGGGGTGATAATGAGCAGTTCTTC. It translates to CASSVGGRGDNEQFF.

The rearrangement joins TRBV19 to TRBJ2-7; D gene ambiguous. CDR1 and CDR2 from the germline V gene are LNHDA and SQIVND (reference sequence). There are 13 residues in the CDR3. V lost 0 bases to trimming and J lost 6 bases, with 9 bases between them. In nucleotides, the CDR3 is TGTGCCAGTAGTATAGAGGTATACGGCGAGCAGTACTTC. Translation: CASSIEVYGEQYF.

V gene TRBV15 combines with J gene TRBJ1-5; 7 bases are shared with TRBD1. CDR1 and CDR2 (germline): LNHNV, YYDKDF (reference sequence). V shed 5 bases, J shed 4 bases, and the junction held 8 bases outside the gene matches. CDR3 length equals 15 residues. CDR3 residues: CATSVLNRGNQPQHF. The CDR3, as DNA: TGTGCCACCAGCGTATTAAACAGGGGAAATCAGCCCCAGCATTTT.

The rearrangement joins TRBV7-9 to TRBJ2-7; possible D gene TRBD1, 5 bases. The CDR3 contains 15 residues. Per germline, CDR1 SEHNR and CDR2 FQNEAQ (reference sequence). Trimming pared 1 base from V and 2 bases from J, leaving 12 bases between. The CDR3 protein is CASSLEETAPYEQYF. The CDR3 DNA sequence: TGTGCCAGCAGCTTAGAAGAGACAGCCCCCTACGAGCAGTACTTC.

This rearrangement joins TRBV15 to TRBJ1-2; TRBD1 is a possible D gene (6 bases). The CDR3 runs 14 residues. The germline V gene encodes CDR1 LNHNV and CDR2 YYDKDF (reference sequence). V lost 2 bases and J 4 bases, leaving 11 bases between the germline ends. The CDR3 protein is CATSRYRDGYGYTF. CDR3 DNA sequence: TGTGCCACCAGCAGATACAGGGATGGCTATGGCTACACCTTC. The full variable domain, its missing parts supplied by reference TRBV15 and TRBJ1-2, is DAMVIQNPRYQVTQFGKPVTLSCSQTLNHNVMYWYQQKSSQAPKLLFHYYDKDFNNEADTPDNFQSRRPNTSFCFLDIRSPGLGDTAMYLCATSRYRDGYGYTFGSGTRLTVV.

The chain couples TRBV7-2 to TRBJ2-7; a possible D gene is TRBD1 (6 bases). Trimming cost V 0 bases and J 0 bases, with 9 bases left between them. In germline, CDR1 is SGHTA, CDR2 FQGNSA. The CDR3 sequence is 15 residues long. CDR3 nucleotide sequence: TGTGCCAGCAGCTTAGCGCTGGACAGCTCCTACGAGCAGTACTTC. Encoded protein: CASSLALDSSYEQYF.

The chain carries TRBV7-9 and TRBJ2-2; D gene unclear. V was trimmed by 4 bases and J by 2 bases, leaving 11 bases between them. This CDR3 has 15 residues. Per the germline V gene, CDR1 is SEHNR and CDR2 is FQNEAQ (reference sequence). CDR3 protein: CASSSSEPNTGELFF. The CDR3 nucleotides are TGTGCCAGCAGCTCAAGCGAACCAAACACCGGGGAGCTGTTTTTT.

The chain carries TRBV2 and TRBJ2-5; TRBD2 might be the D (7 bases). Trimming cost V 6 bases and J 5 bases, with 13 bases left between them. CDR1 and CDR2 (germline): SNHLY, FYNNEI. CDR3 length: 13 amino acids. CDR3 in amino acids: CASRVQGGETQYF. The CDR3 DNA reads TGTGCCAGCAGGGTACAGGGAGGGGAGACCCAGTACTTC.

The J gene is TRBJ2-5, the V gene TRBV5-1; 11 bases line up with TRBD2. CDR3 length equals 16 residues. Unmatched junction bases numbered 6, after V lost 0 bases and J lost 5 bases. Germline CDR1 reads SGHRS; CDR2 reads YFSETQ. The CDR3 protein is CASSLAATSGTETQYF. CDR3 sequence (DNA): TGCGCCAGCAGCTTGGCCGCGACTAGCGGGACCGAGACCCAGTACTTC.

The gene calls are TRBV27 and TRBJ2-3, with D possibly being TRBD2 (6 bases). The V gene's germline CDR1 is MNHEY and CDR2 SMNVEV (reference sequence). This CDR3 has 16 amino acids. Trimming took off 3 bases at V and 0 bases at J, with 13 bases between the two ends. Here the CDR3 reads CASSFQVAASTDTQYF. CDR3 nucleotides: TGTGCCAGCAGTTTCCAAGTAGCGGCTAGCACAGATACGCAGTATTTT.

The rearrangement joins TRBV12-5 to TRBJ2-7, with a tentative D call TRBD1 (6 bases). The germline V gene encodes CDR1 LGHNT and CDR2 FRNRAP. Trimming took 10 bases from V and 4 from J, leaving 17 bases between them. The CDR3 contains 13 residues. CDR3 sequence (DNA): TGTGCTACCCCCGGGACAAATATTTACGAGCAGTACTTC. This sequence encodes CATPGTNIYEQYF.

V and J are TRBV5-4 and TRBJ1-2, with 8 bases aligning to TRBD1. Trimming cost V 4 bases and J 7 bases; bases outside gene matches: 12. The CDR3 has 15 amino acids. In germline, CDR1 is SGHNT, CDR2 YYREEE (reference sequence). CDR3 bases: TGTGCCAGCAGCAGATCGGACAGGGATGGCGGTGGCTACACCTTC. Translation gives CASSRSDRDGGGYTF.

This clone was recorded only once. The CDR3: CASSPLAGSPARQYF. In DNA form, the CDR3 reads TGTGCCAGCAGTCCTCTAGCGGGAAGCCCGGCGAGGCAGTACTTC. The chain employs TRBV6-5 and TRBJ2-7; TRBD2 matches 9 bases. Germline CDR1 MNHEY, CDR2 SVGAGI. The CDR3 consists of 15 residues. V gave up 5 bases and J gave up 9 bases; unmatched junction bases: 14.

CDR3 nucleotides: TGTGCCAGCAGTTTGGGGACAGGGGCCCTTGAAGCTTTCTTT. Translated: CASSLGTGALEAFF. This chain uses TRBV28 with TRBJ1-1; TRBD1 matches 10 bases. V gave up 3 bases and J gave up 7 bases; unmatched junction bases: 5. From germline, CDR1 is MDHEN and CDR2 SYDVKM. This CDR3 is 14 amino acids long.